These 7 T cell receptor beta chains share one sample of origin, sequenced in a study of TIL therapy for anti-PD-1-resistant metastatic lung cancer. Time point in this sample: pre-treatment sample, taken before nivolumab and TIL therapy. This was the immunoSEQ v3 assay. The data were produced by immunoSEQ multiplex PCR, yet TCRdb's version contains in-frame clones alone and is incomplete. The top ten clones hold 1.5% to 2% of a sample with around 50,000 clones, 70% to 75% of them seen once. The sequences come from blood, collected at baseline. These receptors all stem from a person between 30 and 79 years old with non-small cell lung cancer.

The chain carries TRBV6-1 and TRBJ2-1; D possibly matches TRBD1 or TRBD2 (6 bases each). This CDR3 has 14 residues. Trimming cost V 7 bases and J 10 bases, with 20 bases left between them. Germline CDR1 is MNHNS and CDR2 is SASEGT. The CDR3 region is CASISGAFGLEQFF. The CDR3 region has the DNA TGTGCCAGCATCTCAGGGGCGTTTGGACTAGAGCAGTTCTTC.

V gene TRBV10-3 combines with J gene TRBJ1-2, with 10 bases matching TRBD1. The length of the CDR3 is 15 residues. V trimming: 5 bases; J trimming: 4 bases; junction bases outside the gene matches: 7. Germline V gives CDR1 ENHRY, CDR2 SYGVKD. CDR3 sequence (DNA): TGTGCCATCAGTTCCGGGACAGGGGCGGCCTATGGCTACACCTTC. Translation: CAISSGTGAAYGYTF.

The rearrangement uses TRBV5-4 and TRBJ1-4, with 7 bases fitting TRBD1. Unmatched junction bases numbered 8, after V lost 0 bases and J lost 15 bases. The CDR3 covers 13 residues. Germline V gene sequence: CDR1 SGHNT, CDR2 YYREEE (reference sequence). CDR3 loop: CASSLDRTGQVFF. In nucleotides, the CDR3 is TGTGCCAGCAGCTTGGACCGGACAGGCCAAGTGTTTTTT.

A single count supports this clone. The J gene is TRBJ2-2, the V gene TRBV2, with 7 bases lining up with TRBD1. CDR3 length equals 14 residues. The germline V gene encodes CDR1 SNHLY and CDR2 FYNNEI. V gave up 7 bases and J gave up 4 bases; unmatched junction bases: 6. CDR3 sequence (DNA): TGTGCCAGCATAAACAGGGGAAGCACCGGGGAGCTGTTTTTT. It encodes CASINRGSTGELFF.

The V call is TRBV19, the J call TRBJ2-1, with D unresolved. This CDR3 is built from 14 residues. V lost 4 bases to trimming and J lost 9 bases, with 16 bases between them. Germline loops: CDR1 LNHDA, CDR2 SQIVND (reference sequence). CDR3 protein: CASSKQGLYAEQFF. As DNA, the CDR3 is TGTGCCAGTAGTAAACAAGGGCTCTATGCTGAGCAGTTCTTC.

The genes are TRBV28 and TRBJ1-5; maybe TRBD1 (5 bases). The CDR3 extends over 14 amino acids. The ends were cut back, 2 bases at V and 6 bases at J, with 11 bases in the middle. CDR1 MDHEN and CDR2 SYDVKM come from the germline V gene. The CDR3 reads CASSLGQGGQPQHF. The CDR3 region has the DNA TGTGCCAGCAGTTTAGGCCAGGGTGGTCAGCCCCAGCATTTT.

The genes are TRBV6-6 and TRBJ2-7; D remains ambiguous. CDR3 length equals 15 residues. Germline V CDR1 and CDR2: MNHNY, SVGAGI (reference sequence). Trimming removed 2 bases from V and 0 bases from J, with 11 bases in between. The CDR3 region has the DNA TGTGCCAGCAGTTACGTCGACAATGCCTCCTACGAGCAGTACTTC. It encodes CASSYVDNASYEQYF.